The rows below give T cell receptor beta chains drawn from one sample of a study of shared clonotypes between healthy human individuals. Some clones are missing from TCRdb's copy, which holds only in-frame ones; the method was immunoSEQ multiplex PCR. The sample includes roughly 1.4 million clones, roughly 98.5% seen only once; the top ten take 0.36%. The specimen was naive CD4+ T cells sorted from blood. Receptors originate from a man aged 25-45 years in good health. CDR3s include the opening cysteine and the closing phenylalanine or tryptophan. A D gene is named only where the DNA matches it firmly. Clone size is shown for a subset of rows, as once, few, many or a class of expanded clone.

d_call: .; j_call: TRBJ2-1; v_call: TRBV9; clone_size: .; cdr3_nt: TGTGCCAGCAGCGTAGCCGCGGGCAATGAGCAGTTCTTC; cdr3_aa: CASSVAAGNEQFF
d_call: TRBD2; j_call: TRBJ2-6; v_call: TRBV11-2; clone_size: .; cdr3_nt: TGTGCCAGCAGCACCCGGACTAGCCCCTCTGGGGCCAACGTCCTGACTTTC; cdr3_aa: CASSTRTSPSGANVLTF
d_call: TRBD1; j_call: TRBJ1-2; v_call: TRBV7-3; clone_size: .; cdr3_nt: TGTGCCAGCAGCCCCGACAGGGCCAATGGCTACACCTTC; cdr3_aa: CASSPDRANGYTF
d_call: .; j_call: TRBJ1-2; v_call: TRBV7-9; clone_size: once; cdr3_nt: TGTGCCAGCAGCTTAACCAGGACGGAGGGAGGCTACACCTTC; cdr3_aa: CASSLTRTEGGYTF
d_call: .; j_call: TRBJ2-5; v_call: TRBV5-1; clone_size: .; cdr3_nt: TGCGCCAGCAGCTTGGATGGTGTTGGAGAGACCCAGTACTTC; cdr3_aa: CASSLDGVGETQYF
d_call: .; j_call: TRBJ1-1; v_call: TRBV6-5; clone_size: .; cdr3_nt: TGTGCCAGCAGTTACGGGGGGCGAGGGGAAGCTTTCTTT; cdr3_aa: CASSYGGRGEAFF
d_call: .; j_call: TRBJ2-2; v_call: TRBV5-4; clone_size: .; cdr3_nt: TGTGCCAGCAGCACACTAGGGCAGGGTGGGAGCACCGGGGAGCTGTTTTTT; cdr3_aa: CASSTLGQGGSTGELFF
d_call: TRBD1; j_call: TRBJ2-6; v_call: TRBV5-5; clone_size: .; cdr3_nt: TGTGCCAGCAGCTCGGGGACAGGGAAAGGGGCCAACGTCCTGACTTTC; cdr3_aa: CASSSGTGKGANVLTF
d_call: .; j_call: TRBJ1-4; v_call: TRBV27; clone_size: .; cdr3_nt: TGTGCCAGCAGTTTAGTTCCAGGGGCGGAAAAACTGTTTTTT; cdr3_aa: CASSLVPGAEKLFF
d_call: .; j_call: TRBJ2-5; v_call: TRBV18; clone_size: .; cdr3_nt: TGTGCCAGCTCACCGGGTACGGGAGTGTTTCAGACCCAGTACTTC; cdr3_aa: CASSPGTGVFQTQYF
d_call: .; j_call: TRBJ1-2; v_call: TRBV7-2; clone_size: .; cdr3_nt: TGTGCCAGCAGCTTAGCGCGTCGGCAGGATAACTATGGCTACACCTTC; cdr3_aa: CASSLARRQDNYGYTF
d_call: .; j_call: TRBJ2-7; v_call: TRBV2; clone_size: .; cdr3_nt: TGTGCCAGCAGTCAGGACAGCTACGAGCAGTACTTC; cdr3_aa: CASSQDSYEQYF
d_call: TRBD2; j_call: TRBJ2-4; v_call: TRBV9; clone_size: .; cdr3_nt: TGTGCCAGCCCCCGACCGGCGGGAGGGGGGTACATTCAGTACTTC; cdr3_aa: CASPRPAGGGYIQYF
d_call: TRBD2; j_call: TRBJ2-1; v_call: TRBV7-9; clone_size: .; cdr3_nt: TGTGCCAGCAGCTTTGCTAGGGGTCAGGCTAGCGGGAGCCCCCGACAGTTCTTC; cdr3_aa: CASSFARGQASGSPRQFF
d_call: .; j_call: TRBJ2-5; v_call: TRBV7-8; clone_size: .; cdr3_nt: TGTGCCAGCAGCCCACTGGTCGCCGGCCAAGAGACCCAGTACTTC; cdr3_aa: CASSPLVAGQETQYF
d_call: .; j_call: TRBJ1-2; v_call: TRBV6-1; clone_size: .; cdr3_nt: TGTGCCAGCAGTGAAGTATGGGACAACTATGGCTACACCTTC; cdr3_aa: CASSEVWDNYGYTF
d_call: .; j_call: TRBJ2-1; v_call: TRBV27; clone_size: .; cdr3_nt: TGTGCCAGCAGTTTCTGGGGTGAGCAGTTCTTC; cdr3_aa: CASSFWGEQFF
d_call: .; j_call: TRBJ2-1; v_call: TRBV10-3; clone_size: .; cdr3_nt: TGTGCCATCCGGGACGTCATGAATGAGCAGTTCTTC; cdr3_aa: CAIRDVMNEQFF
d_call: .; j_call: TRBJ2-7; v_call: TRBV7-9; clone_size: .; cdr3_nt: TGTGCCAGCAGCTCTGGGAGGACGAACGTCTACGAGCAGTACTTC; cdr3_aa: CASSSGRTNVYEQYF
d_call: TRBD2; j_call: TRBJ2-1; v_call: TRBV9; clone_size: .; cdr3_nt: TGTGCCAGCAGCGTAGTCGGTGGGGGACTAGCGGGAGGAGTCAATGAGCAGTTCTTC; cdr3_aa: CASSVVGGGLAGGVNEQFF
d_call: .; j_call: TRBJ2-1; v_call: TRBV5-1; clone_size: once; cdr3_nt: TGCGCCAGCAGTCAAACTAGCTATAACAATGAGCAGTTCTTC; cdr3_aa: CASSQTSYNNEQFF
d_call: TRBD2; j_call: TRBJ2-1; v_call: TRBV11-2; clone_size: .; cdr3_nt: TGTGCCAGCAGCTTCGCGGGAGGGCCGAGGAATGAGCAGTTCTTC; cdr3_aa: CASSFAGGPRNEQFF
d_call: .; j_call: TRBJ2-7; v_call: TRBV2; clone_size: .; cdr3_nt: TGTGCCAGCAACATCGAGGTCCAGAGGGTGGGGCAGTACTTC; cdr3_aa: CASNIEVQRVGQYF
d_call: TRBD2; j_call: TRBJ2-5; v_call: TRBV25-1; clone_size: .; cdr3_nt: TGTGCCAGCAGTGACGGGACTAGGAAGTCTCAAGAGACCCAGTACTTC; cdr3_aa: CASSDGTRKSQETQYF
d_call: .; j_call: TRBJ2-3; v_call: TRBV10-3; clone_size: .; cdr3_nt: TGTGCCATCAGTGAGTCGAAGGGCGGAGGGGATTTT; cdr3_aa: CAISESKGGGDF
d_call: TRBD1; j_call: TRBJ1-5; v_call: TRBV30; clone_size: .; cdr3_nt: TGTGCCTGGAGTGAGACAGGGCTCAACAATCAGCCCCAGCATTTT; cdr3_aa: CAWSETGLNNQPQHF
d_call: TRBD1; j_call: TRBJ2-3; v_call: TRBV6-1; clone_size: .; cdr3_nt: TGTGCCAGCGGGGCAGGGGGCGCCGGAGATACGCAGTATTTT; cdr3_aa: CASGAGGAGDTQYF
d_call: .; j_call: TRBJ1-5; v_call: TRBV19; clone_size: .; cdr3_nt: TGTGCCAGTAGTAAGTTCCAGGGAAATCAGCCCCAGCATTTT; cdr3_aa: CASSKFQGNQPQHF
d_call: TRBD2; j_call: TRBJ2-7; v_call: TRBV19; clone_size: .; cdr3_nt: TGTGCCAGTAGTATCACGAGACTAGCGGGGAACGAGCAGTACTTC; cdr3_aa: CASSITRLAGNEQYF
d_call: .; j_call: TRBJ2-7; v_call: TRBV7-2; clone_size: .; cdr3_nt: TGTGCCAGCAGCTTAAGGCTCCCGGGCGAGCAGTACTTC; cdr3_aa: CASSLRLPGEQYF
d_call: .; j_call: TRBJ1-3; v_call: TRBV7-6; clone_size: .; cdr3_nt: TGTGCCAGCAGCTTAGAGGCTTTAGGCAGGGGTTCTGGAAACACCATATATTTT; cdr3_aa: CASSLEALGRGSGNTIYF
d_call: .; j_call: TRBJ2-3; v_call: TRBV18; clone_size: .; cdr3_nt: TGTGCCAGCTCACCAGAGTCTGCAGATACGCAGTATTTT; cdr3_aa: CASSPESADTQYF
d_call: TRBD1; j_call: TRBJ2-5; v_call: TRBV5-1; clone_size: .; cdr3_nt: TGCGCCAGCAGCTTGGTGACAGGGGGCCAAGAGACCCAGTACTTC; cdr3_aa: CASSLVTGGQETQYF
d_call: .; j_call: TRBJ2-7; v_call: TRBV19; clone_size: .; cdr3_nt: TGTGCCAGTAGTATAGCGCCGGATACCTACGAGCAGTACTTC; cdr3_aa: CASSIAPDTYEQYF
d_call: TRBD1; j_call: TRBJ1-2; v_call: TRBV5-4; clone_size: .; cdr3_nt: TGTGCCAGCGAAAGGGACAGGGGCGCCAACTATGGCTACACCTTC; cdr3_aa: CASERDRGANYGYTF
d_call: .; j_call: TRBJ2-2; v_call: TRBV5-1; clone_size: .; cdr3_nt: TGCGCCAGCAGCTTAAAAGCTGTGGGGAACACCGGGGAGCTGTTTTTT; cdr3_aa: CASSLKAVGNTGELFF
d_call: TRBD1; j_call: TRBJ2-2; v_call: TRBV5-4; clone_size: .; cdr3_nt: TGTGCCAGCAGACCCGGGACAGGGGGCCCGAACACCGGGGAGCTGTTTTTT; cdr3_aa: CASRPGTGGPNTGELFF
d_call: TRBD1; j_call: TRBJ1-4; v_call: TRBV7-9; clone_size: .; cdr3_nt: TGTGCCAGCAGCACAGGGGGCTTGAATGAAAAACTGTTTTTT; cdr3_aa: CASSTGGLNEKLFF
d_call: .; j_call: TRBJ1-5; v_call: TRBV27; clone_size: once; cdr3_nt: TGTGCCAGCAGTTTGAGGGGAAATCAGCCCCAGCATTTT; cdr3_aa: CASSLRGNQPQHF
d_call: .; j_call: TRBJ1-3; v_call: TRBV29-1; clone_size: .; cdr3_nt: TGCAGCGGTGGGGATGGAAACACCATATATTTT; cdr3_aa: CSGGDGNTIYF
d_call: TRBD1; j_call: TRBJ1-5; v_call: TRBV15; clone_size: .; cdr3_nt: TGTGCCACCAGCCTCCGACAGGGGCCCAGCAATCAGCCCCAGCATTTT; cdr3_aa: CATSLRQGPSNQPQHF
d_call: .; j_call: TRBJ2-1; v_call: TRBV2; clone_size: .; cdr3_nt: TGTGCCAGTGGGATAAAAAGATACAATGAGCAGTTCTTC; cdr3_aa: CASGIKRYNEQFF
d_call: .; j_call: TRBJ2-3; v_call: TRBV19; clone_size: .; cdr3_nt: TGTGCCAGTAGTATAAGCCCCCCAGATACGCAGTATTTT; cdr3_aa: CASSISPPDTQYF
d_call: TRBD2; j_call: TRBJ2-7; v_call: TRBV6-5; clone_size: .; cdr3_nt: TGTGCCAGCAAACGTAGCGGGAGCTACGAGCAGTACTTC; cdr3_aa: CASKRSGSYEQYF
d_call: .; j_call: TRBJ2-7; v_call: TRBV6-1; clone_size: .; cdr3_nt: TGTGCCACCAAGGAAAAGGGGGGGGACGAGCAGTACTTC; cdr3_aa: CATKEKGGDEQYF
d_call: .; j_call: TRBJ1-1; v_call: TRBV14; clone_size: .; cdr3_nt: TGTGCCAGCAGCCAAGATGCGGGGAACACTGAAGCTTTCTTT; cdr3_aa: CASSQDAGNTEAFF
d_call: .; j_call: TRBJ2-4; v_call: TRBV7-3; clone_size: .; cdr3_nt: TGTGCCAGCAGCTTAAGATTGGGGGGAGCCAAAAACATTCAGTACTTC; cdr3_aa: CASSLRLGGAKNIQYF
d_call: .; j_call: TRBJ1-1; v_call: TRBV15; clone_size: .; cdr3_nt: TGTGCCACCAGCAGAGATCTCACCGAAGCTTTCTTT; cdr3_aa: CATSRDLTEAFF
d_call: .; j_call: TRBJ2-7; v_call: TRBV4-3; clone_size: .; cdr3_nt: TGCGCCAGCAGCCAAGATACAGGGAATGACGAGCAGTACTTC; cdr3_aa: CASSQDTGNDEQYF
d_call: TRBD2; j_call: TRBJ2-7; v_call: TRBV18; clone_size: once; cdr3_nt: TGTGCCAGCTCACCACTGGTTAGCGGGAAAAACTCCTACGAGCAGTACTTC; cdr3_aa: CASSPLVSGKNSYEQYF